The sequence of this T cell receptor beta chain was determined in a study of PD-1 blockade in mismatch repair-deficient tumors. The CDR3 loop spans 14 amino acids. Trimming cost V 7 bases and J 3 bases; bases outside gene matches: 8. Germline V CDR1 and CDR2: LNHDA, SQIVND (reference sequence). Every patient had mismatch repair deficiency by PCR or immunohistochemistry. Remarks on this clone: Its specificity is not known.

Study-level findings and limits: After pembrolizumab, tumor-resident clones rose rapidly, then generally contracted before radiologic responses.

Profiling relied on immunoSEQ multiplex PCR, and the TCRdb table lists in-frame clones only, not all of them. Found here are 30,000 to 45,000 clones, roughly 88% of them singletons; the top ten hold about 1%. The specimen comprised PBMCs, sampled roughly 40 weeks after starting pembrolizumab. The chain employs TRBV19 and TRBJ1-2, with TRBD1 identical over 7 bases. This sequence was found in an adult with mismatch repair-deficient cancer. The DNA of the CDR3 is TGTGCCAGTAAAAGGGGGCGCCGGGACTATGGCTACACCTTC. This gives the protein CASKRGRRDYGYTF.